Presented here are 9 T cell receptor beta chains from one specimen sequenced in a study of CD8 T cells in ankylosing spondylitis. General study results and limits: The study identified a TCR beta motif of under ten highly homologous variants that appeared characteristic of ankylosing spondylitis blood.

No antigen has been assigned to these receptors. In TCRdb, the 5' RACE reads were re-called with MiXCR into one record per CDR3 protein. In the table there are 450,000 to 550,000 distinct CDR3 sequences, 5.3% of which are singletons. What was sequenced was blood, either unsorted or a sorted T cell fraction (not recorded which). The source is a male donor with ankylosing spondylitis.

In this sample, this clonotype turned up many times. The genes are TRBV5-1 and TRBJ2-5, with TRBD1 as a possible D gene (5 bases). Germline assignment: CDR1 SGHRS and CDR2 YFSETQ. V lost 4 bases and J lost 2, with 9 bases in between. The CDR3 sequence is 13 residues long. CDR3 bases: TGCGCCAGCAGCATGACAGATCAAGAGACCCAGTACTTC. This translates into CASSMTDQETQYF.

This clonotype has ten or more counts. The V gene is TRBV5-5, the J gene TRBJ2-7; 9 nucleotides match TRBD2. The J segment lost 4 bases and the V segment lost 1 base, leaving 6 bases of the junction unmatched. In germline, CDR1 is SGHKS, CDR2 YYEKEE (reference sequence). The CDR3 extends over 15 amino acids. CDR3 in DNA: TGTGCCAGCAGCTTGAGGTTAACTAGCGGGTACGAGCAGTACTTC. Protein product: CASSLRLTSGYEQYF.

This clonotype was detected ten times or more. V usage is TRBV4-3 and J usage is TRBJ2-3, with D tentatively TRBD2 (6 bases). The CDR3 consists of 16 residues. Trimming removed 0 bases at V and 4 bases at J, with 14 bases between. Germline CDR1 LGHNA, CDR2 YSLEER. CDR3 sequence (DNA): TGCGCCAGCAGCCAAGATCAGCCGGGAGTCTCAGATACGCAGTATTTT. This encodes CASSQDQPGVSDTQYF.

This clonotype occurred many times. The chain uses TRBV5-1 and TRBJ1-1; D not resolved. V dropped 3 bases and J dropped 11 bases, with 17 bases sitting between them. The CDR3 extends over 13 amino acids. The germline V gene has CDR1 SGHRS and CDR2 YFSETQ. For the CDR3, the DNA is TGCGCCAGCAGCTCCGAAGGGCCGCCCCGGGCTTTCTTT. It is translated as CASSSEGPPRAFF.

This clonotype was seen repeatedly, ten times or more. The V gene is TRBV7-9, the J gene TRBJ1-4; no clear D. The CDR3 runs to 13 residues. In germline, CDR1 is SEHNR, CDR2 FQNEAQ (reference sequence). V shed 4 bases and J shed 6 bases, with 9 bases lying between them. The DNA for the CDR3 is TGTGCCAGCAGCTCCCCCGGGTATGAAAAACTGTTTTTT. Its translation: CASSSPGYEKLFF.

This clonotype was counted many times. The chain carries TRBV12-3 or TRBV12-4 and TRBJ1-4, with 8 positions matching TRBD1. The ends lost 6 bases at V and 6 bases at J; junction bases unmatched: 3. The CDR3 extends over 13 amino acids. In DNA, the CDR3 is TGTGCCAGCAGCTCGGACAGGGATGAAAAACTGTTTTTT. Translation: CASSSDRDEKLFF.

This clonotype was recorded many times. This chain uses TRBV5-1 with TRBJ2-5; D might be TRBD2 (6 bases). Germline CDR1 and CDR2: SGHRS and YFSETQ. V shed 4 bases and J shed 5 bases, with 18 bases lying between them. The CDR3 totals 15 residues. This CDR3 reads CASSIFPGVGETQYF. As DNA, the CDR3 is TGCGCCAGCAGCATCTTCCCGGGAGTGGGGGAGACCCAGTACTTC.

Ten or more counts support this clonotype. V usage is TRBV5-1 and J usage is TRBJ2-3; 8 nucleotides agree with TRBD1. The CDR3 length is 16 residues. Per the germline V gene, CDR1 is SGHRS and CDR2 is YFSETQ. With V trimmed by 0 bases and J by 6 bases, 9 bases remained unmatched. This CDR3 is CASSLGGQGAWDTQYF. The DNA for the CDR3 is TGCGCCAGCAGCTTGGGGGGCCAGGGGGCTTGGGATACGCAGTATTTT.

At least ten counts were recorded for this clonotype. V usage is TRBV11-2 and J usage is TRBJ2-2, with D possibly TRBD2 on 5 matching bases. Looked up from germline, CDR1 is SGHAT and CDR2 is FQNNGV. The CDR3 spans 15 residues. V shed 2 bases and J shed 0 bases, with 7 bases lying between them. The CDR3: CASSLYGANTGELFF. The CDR3 DNA reads TGTGCCAGCAGCTTATACGGGGCGAACACCGGGGAGCTGTTTTTT.